The rows below give T cell receptor beta chains drawn from one sample of a study of T cell responses to AZD1222 COVID-19 vaccine. Profiling relied on immunoSEQ multiplex PCR, and the TCRdb table lists in-frame clones only, not all of them. The sample holds 60,000 to 70,000 clones; roughly 87% are singletons and the top ten take roughly 19%. Sequencing used peripheral blood, obtained on day 0 of AZD1222 vaccination. These receptors were obtained from an adult in good health. The CDR3 runs from the conserved cysteine through the conserved F or W. D genes are given only for firm matches. Clone size is not always given. Where it is, it says once, few, many or a class for expanded clones.

length: 15; J: TRBJ1-3; size: -; D: -; V: TRBV7-2; CDR3: CASSPTPDSGNTIYF; DNA: TGTGCCAGCAGCCCGACACCTGACTCTGGAAACACCATATATTTT
length: 16; J: TRBJ1-5; size: once; D: -; V: TRBV24-1; CDR3: CATSDSTAFSNQPQHF; DNA: TGTGCCACCAGTGATTCTACAGCGTTCAGCAATCAGCCCCAGCATTTT
length: 16; J: TRBJ2-1; size: -; D: TRBD1; V: TRBV24-1; CDR3: CATSETGTAKNNEQFF; DNA: TGTGCCACCAGTGAGACCGGGACAGCCAAAAACAATGAGCAGTTCTTC
length: 15; J: TRBJ1-1; size: -; D: -; V: TRBV11-3; CDR3: CASSLDDTLNTEAFF; DNA: TGTGCCAGCAGCTTAGATGACACCTTGAACACTGAAGCTTTCTTT
length: 14; J: TRBJ2-7; size: -; D: -; V: TRBV6-5; CDR3: CASSLTGRTTEQYF; DNA: TGTGCCAGCAGTCTCACGGGACGGACCACCGAGCAGTACTTC
length: 15; J: TRBJ1-1; size: -; D: -; V: TRBV18; CDR3: CASSPPVRANTEAFF; DNA: TGTGCCAGCTCACCACCAGTAAGGGCCAACACTGAAGCTTTCTTT
length: 14; J: TRBJ1-3; size: -; D: -; V: TRBV6-2/TRBV6-3; CDR3: CASSDNISGNTIYF; DNA: TGTGCCAGCAGCGATAATATCTCTGGAAACACCATATATTTT
length: 13; J: TRBJ2-7; size: -; D: -; V: TRBV19; CDR3: CASSINLGNEQYF; DNA: TGTGCCAGTAGTATAAACCTGGGGAACGAGCAGTACTTC
length: 14; J: TRBJ1-6; size: -; D: -; V: TRBV2; CDR3: CASRGGHSNSPLHF; DNA: TGTGCCAGCAGGGGGGGTCATTCTAATTCACCCCTCCACTTT
length: 14; J: TRBJ1-1; size: -; D: -; V: TRBV4-1; CDR3: CASSQEGLWGEAFF; DNA: TGCGCCAGCAGCCAAGAGGGCTTATGGGGTGAAGCTTTCTTT
length: 14; J: TRBJ2-2; size: -; D: -; V: TRBV3-1/TRBV3-2; CDR3: CASSQGAAAGELFF; DNA: TGTGCCAGCAGCCAGGGGGCAGCGGCCGGGGAGCTGTTTTTT
length: 14; J: TRBJ1-1; size: -; D: -; V: TRBV6-5; CDR3: CASSYEGWNTEAFF; DNA: TGTGCCAGCAGTTACGAAGGTTGGAACACTGAAGCTTTCTTT
length: 17; J: TRBJ1-4; size: once; D: -; V: TRBV28; CDR3: CASSLPVLGPSNEKLFF; DNA: TGTGCCAGCAGTTTACCTGTCTTAGGGCCCTCTAATGAAAAACTGTTTTTT
length: 15; J: TRBJ2-1; size: -; D: TRBD2; V: TRBV11-3; CDR3: CASSLSSGGAREQFF; DNA: TGTGCCAGCAGCCTTAGCAGCGGGGGGGCCAGAGAGCAGTTCTTC
length: 16; J: TRBJ1-5; size: -; D: -; V: TRBV18; CDR3: CASSPRGRLSNQPQHF; DNA: TGTGCCAGCTCACCTAGGGGGAGGTTAAGCAATCAGCCCCAGCATTTT
length: 13; J: TRBJ1-1; size: -; D: -; V: TRBV15; CDR3: CATSRGDSPRAFF; DNA: TGTGCCACCAGCAGAGGAGACAGTCCACGAGCTTTCTTT
length: 16; J: TRBJ1-5; size: once; D: -; V: TRBV19; CDR3: CASSIGTAFSNQPQHF; DNA: TGTGCCAGTAGTATAGGGACAGCTTTTAGCAATCAGCCCCAGCATTTT
length: 16; J: TRBJ2-5; size: -; D: TRBD2; V: TRBV14; CDR3: CASSQAPLALPGTQYF; DNA: TGTGCCAGCAGCCAAGCCCCACTAGCGCTCCCCGGGACCCAGTACTTC
length: 12; J: TRBJ1-1; size: -; D: -; V: TRBV30; CDR3: CAWGRENTEAFF; DNA: TGTGCCTGGGGGCGGGAGAACACTGAAGCTTTCTTT
length: 16; J: TRBJ1-2; size: -; D: TRBD1; V: TRBV24-1; CDR3: CATSDSHRGNLFGYTF; DNA: TGTGCCACCAGTGATTCTCACAGGGGGAACCTATTTGGCTACACCTTC
length: 15; J: TRBJ1-5; size: -; D: -; V: TRBV6-2/TRBV6-3; CDR3: CASRYRDNLNQPQHF; DNA: TGTGCCAGCAGGTACCGGGACAACCTGAATCAGCCCCAGCATTTT
length: 15; J: TRBJ2-1; size: -; D: -; V: TRBV5-4; CDR3: CASSLIGGVGNEQFF; DNA: TGTGCCAGCAGCTTGATAGGGGGTGTAGGCAATGAGCAGTTCTTC
length: 13; J: TRBJ2-2; size: once; D: -; V: TRBV6-5; CDR3: CASRLGLTGELFF; DNA: TGTGCCAGCAGGTTGGGACTCACCGGGGAGCTGTTTTTT
length: 17; J: TRBJ1-2; size: -; D: -; V: TRBV14; CDR3: CASSQARSPALGYGYTF; DNA: TGTGCCAGCAGCCAAGCCCGGAGCCCGGCTCTAGGCTATGGCTACACCTTC
length: 12; J: TRBJ2-7; size: -; D: -; V: TRBV29-1; CDR3: CSVAPMPVGQYF; DNA: TGCAGCGTTGCCCCTATGCCGGTTGGGCAGTACTTC
length: 14; J: TRBJ1-2; size: -; D: -; V: TRBV5-1; CDR3: CASSVATLADGYTF; DNA: TGCGCCAGCAGCGTGGCAACCTTGGCGGATGGCTACACCTTC
length: 15; J: TRBJ1-2; size: -; D: -; V: TRBV4-1; CDR3: CASSQSQGHNYGYTF; DNA: TGCGCCAGCAGCCAGTCCCAGGGACATAACTATGGCTACACCTTC
length: 15; J: TRBJ1-5; size: -; D: -; V: TRBV5-5; CDR3: CASSLLAGWDQPQHF; DNA: TGTGCCAGCAGCTTGCTCGCGGGTTGGGATCAGCCCCAGCATTTT
length: 13; J: TRBJ1-1; size: -; D: -; V: TRBV5-5; CDR3: CASSTNRNTEAFF; DNA: TGTGCCAGCAGCACTAACAGGAACACTGAAGCTTTCTTT
length: 17; J: TRBJ2-6; size: -; D: -; V: TRBV6-6; CDR3: CASSGSTGTPGANVLTF; DNA: TGTGCCAGCAGTGGATCAACAGGGACTCCCGGGGCCAACGTCCTGACTTTC
length: 15; J: TRBJ1-2; size: -; D: -; V: TRBV7-8; CDR3: CASSLAGRAVYGYTF; DNA: TGTGCCAGCAGCTTAGCGGGCAGGGCGGTGTATGGCTACACCTTC
length: 16; J: TRBJ1-1; size: -; D: -; V: TRBV7-8; CDR3: CASSSVMRFSKTEAFF; DNA: TGTGCCAGCAGCTCCGTAATGCGGTTCTCGAAGACTGAAGCTTTCTTT
length: 14; J: TRBJ1-1; size: -; D: -; V: TRBV3-1/TRBV3-2; CDR3: CASSRGRADTEAFF; DNA: TGTGCCAGCAGCCGAGGAAGGGCTGACACTGAAGCTTTCTTT
length: 12; J: TRBJ2-2; size: -; D: -; V: TRBV29-1; CDR3: CSGFRGTGELFF; DNA: TGCAGCGGCTTTCGGGGCACCGGGGAGCTGTTTTTT
length: 15; J: TRBJ2-7; size: -; D: TRBD1; V: TRBV7-6; CDR3: CASSSTTGFSYEQYF; DNA: TGTGCCAGCAGCTCAACGACAGGGTTCTCCTACGAGCAGTACTTC
length: 13; J: TRBJ1-6; size: -; D: -; V: TRBV12-3/TRBV12-4; CDR3: CASSFGVGSPLHF; DNA: TGTGCCAGCAGTTTTGGGGTGGGTTCACCCCTCCACTTT
length: 17; J: TRBJ1-5; size: -; D: -; V: TRBV21-1; CDR3: CASSNIPTRPKNQPQHF; DNA: TGTGCCAGCAGCAACATACCAACTCGACCGAAGAATCAGCCCCAGCATTTT
length: 16; J: TRBJ2-6; size: -; D: -; V: TRBV7-9; CDR3: CASSLDLQVGANVLTF; DNA: TGTGCCAGCAGCTTAGACCTTCAGGTAGGGGCCAACGTCCTGACTTTC
length: 16; J: TRBJ2-7; size: -; D: -; V: TRBV21-1; CDR3: CASSGLKGGVSYEQYF; DNA: TGTGCCAGCAGCGGCCTTAAGGGGGGCGTCTCCTACGAGCAGTACTTC
length: 16; J: TRBJ1-2; size: -; D: -; V: TRBV11-2; CDR3: CASSLDLAQGNYGYTF; DNA: TGTGCCAGCAGCTTAGATCTTGCCCAGGGCAACTATGGCTACACCTTC
length: 15; J: TRBJ2-5; size: -; D: -; V: TRBV7-9; CDR3: CASSPYALDEETQYF; DNA: TGTGCCAGCAGCCCATACGCTCTAGACGAAGAGACCCAGTACTTC
length: 17; J: TRBJ2-2; size: -; D: TRBD2; V: TRBV11-2; CDR3: CASSPGGRRAWTGELFF; DNA: TGTGCCAGCAGCCCGGGGGGGCGGAGGGCGTGGACCGGGGAGCTGTTTTTT
length: 15; J: TRBJ1-5; size: few; D: TRBD1; V: TRBV29-1; CDR3: CSAALTGGVDQPQHF; DNA: TGCAGCGCCGCACTTACAGGGGGTGTGGATCAGCCCCAGCATTTT
length: 15; J: TRBJ2-7; size: once; D: TRBD2; V: TRBV11-2; CDR3: CASSSRERGGYEQYF; DNA: TGTGCCAGCAGCTCCCGGGAGCGGGGGGGCTACGAGCAGTACTTC
length: 14; J: TRBJ1-2; size: -; D: TRBD1; V: TRBV5-4; CDR3: CASSLGQGLYGYTF; DNA: TGTGCCAGCAGCTTAGGACAGGGTCTCTATGGCTACACCTTC
length: 14; J: TRBJ1-5; size: -; D: -; V: TRBV5-1; CDR3: CASSLGGIDQPQHF; DNA: TGCGCCAGCAGCTTGGGCGGAATCGATCAGCCCCAGCATTTT
length: 19; J: TRBJ2-1; size: -; D: TRBD2; V: TRBV7-2; CDR3: CASSLVALAGGQPYNEQFF; DNA: TGTGCCAGCAGCTTAGTCGCACTAGCGGGGGGCCAACCCTACAATGAGCAGTTCTTC
length: 12; J: TRBJ1-4; size: once; D: -; V: TRBV12-3/TRBV12-4; CDR3: CASSYEGMELFF; DNA: TGTGCCAGCAGTTATGAGGGGATGGAACTGTTTTTT
length: 15; J: TRBJ1-2; size: -; D: -; V: TRBV21-1; CDR3: CASSKRWDRRSRYTF; DNA: TGTGCCAGCAGCAAAAGGTGGGACAGGCGGTCCCGCTACACCTTC
length: 13; J: TRBJ1-6; size: -; D: TRBD1; V: TRBV29-1; CDR3: CSVKTGGRSPLHF; DNA: TGCAGCGTCAAGACAGGGGGAAGGTCACCCCTCCACTTT
length: 16; J: TRBJ2-5; size: -; D: TRBD2; V: TRBV19; CDR3: CASSIAVAGGQETQYF; DNA: TGTGCCAGTAGTATAGCCGTAGCGGGGGGGCAAGAGACCCAGTACTTC
length: 14; J: TRBJ2-2; size: once; D: -; V: TRBV19; CDR3: CASSIEPGNGELFF; DNA: TGTGCCAGTAGTATAGAACCGGGGAACGGGGAGCTGTTTTTT
length: 13; J: TRBJ1-6; size: -; D: -; V: TRBV6-1; CDR3: CASSEVVNSPLHF; DNA: TGTGCCAGCAGTGAGGTAGTTAATTCACCCCTCCACTTT
length: 14; J: TRBJ2-7; size: -; D: -; V: TRBV30; CDR3: CAWSAAIGVSEQYF; DNA: TGTGCCTGGAGCGCCGCGATAGGGGTAAGCGAGCAGTACTTC
length: 14; J: TRBJ2-3; size: -; D: TRBD2; V: TRBV19; CDR3: CASEAGGPTDTQYF; DNA: TGTGCCAGCGAAGCGGGGGGGCCGACAGATACGCAGTATTTT
length: 13; J: TRBJ1-2; size: -; D: TRBD1; V: TRBV6-6; CDR3: CASSEDRVYGYTF; DNA: TGTGCCAGCAGTGAGGACAGGGTCTATGGCTACACCTTC
length: 19; J: TRBJ1-5; size: -; D: -; V: TRBV21-1; CDR3: CASSVRLAVRFDSNQPQHF; DNA: TGTGCCAGCAGCGTCAGGCTTGCTGTCCGATTTGATAGCAATCAGCCCCAGCATTTT